The entry below describes one TCR beta chain. The sample is drawn from a study of T cell responses to AZD1222 COVID-19 vaccine. TCRdb's table, derived via immunoSEQ multiplex PCR, lists solely in-frame clones and lacks some. Of under 300,000 clones detected, 85% to 95% appear once; the ten largest clones hold around 0.5%. The material was peripheral blood, obtained on day 0 of AZD1222 vaccination. This clonotype was sampled from an adult in good health.

CDR3 DNA: TGTGCCAGCGGGGGAGGTAGACGCAGCTCCTACGAGCAGTACTTC. It is translated as CASGGGRRSSYEQYF. V usage is TRBV2 and J usage is TRBJ2-7, with D maybe TRBD2 (6 bases). From germline, CDR1 is SNHLY and CDR2 FYNNEI. This CDR3 contains 15 residues. With 8 bases removed from V and 0 bases from J, the gap between germline ends came to 17 bases.